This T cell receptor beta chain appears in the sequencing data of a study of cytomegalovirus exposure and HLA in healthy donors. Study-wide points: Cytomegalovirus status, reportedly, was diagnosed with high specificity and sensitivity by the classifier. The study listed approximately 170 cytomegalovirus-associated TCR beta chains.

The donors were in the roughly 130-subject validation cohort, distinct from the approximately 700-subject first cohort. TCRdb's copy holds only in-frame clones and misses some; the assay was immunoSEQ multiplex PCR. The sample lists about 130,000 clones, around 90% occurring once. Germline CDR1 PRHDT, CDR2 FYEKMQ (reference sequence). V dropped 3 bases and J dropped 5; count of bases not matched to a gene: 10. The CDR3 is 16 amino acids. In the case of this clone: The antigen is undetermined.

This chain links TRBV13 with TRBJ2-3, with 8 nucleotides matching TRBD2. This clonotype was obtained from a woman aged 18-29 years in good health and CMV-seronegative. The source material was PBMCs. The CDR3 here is CASSFPGGPFQDTQYF. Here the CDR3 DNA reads TGTGCCAGCAGCTTCCCGGGAGGGCCCTTTCAAGATACGCAGTATTTT.